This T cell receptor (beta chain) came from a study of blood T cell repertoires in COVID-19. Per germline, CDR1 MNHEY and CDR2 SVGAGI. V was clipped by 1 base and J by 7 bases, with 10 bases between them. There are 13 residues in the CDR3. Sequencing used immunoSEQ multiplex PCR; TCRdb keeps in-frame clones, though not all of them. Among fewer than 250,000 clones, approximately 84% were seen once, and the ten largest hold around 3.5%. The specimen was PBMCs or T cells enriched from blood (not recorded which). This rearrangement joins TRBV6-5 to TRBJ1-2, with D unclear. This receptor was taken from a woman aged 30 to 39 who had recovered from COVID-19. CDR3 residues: CASSYLTAGGYTF. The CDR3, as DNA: TGTGCCAGCAGTTACTTAACCGCGGGTGGCTACACCTTC.